Presented here are 7 T cell receptor beta chains from one specimen sequenced in a study of OX40 agonist ivuxolimab in advanced cancers. The library was generated by the immunoSEQ multiplex PCR assay. The immuneACCESS repertoire file appears here via TCRdb, limited to in-frame rearrangements. These files lack a portion of the clones; in checked studies, under half of the deficit traces to unresolved V genes, and the cause of the others is not known. The sample yields 22,000 or so clones; around nine tenths were counted once. 20% to 25% of the sample belongs to the ten largest clones. The sequencing used CD4+ or CD8+ T cells sorted from blood, collected in a trial of the OX40 agonist ivuxolimab. Source of these receptors: an adult with an advanced solid tumor such as melanoma, head and neck, liver or kidney cancer.

This rearrangement joins TRBV5-6 to TRBJ2-1, with TRBD1 identical over 10 bases. Trimming at V came to 0 bases and at J to 4 bases, leaving 4 bases not matched to a gene. There are 16 residues in the CDR3. Germline CDR1 reads SGHDT; CDR2 reads YYEEEE. The CDR3 is CASSLALGQGYNEQFF. The CDR3 bases are TGTGCCAGCAGCTTGGCCTTGGGACAGGGGTACAATGAGCAGTTCTTC.

CDR3: CASSQDAAFYEQYF. In DNA form, the CDR3 reads TGCGCCAGCAGCCAAGATGCTGCCTTCTACGAGCAGTACTTC. This chain links TRBV4-3 with TRBJ2-7, with D unresolved. V gave up 0 bases and J gave up 3 bases, with 9 bases separating them. The CDR3 runs 14 residues. Looked up from germline, CDR1 is LGHNA and CDR2 is YSLEER.

This chain links TRBV7-2 with TRBJ2-3; 8 bases align to TRBD1. The J call could be wrong; TRBJ1-5 is a better fit for the DNA end. This CDR3 has 11 amino acids. Germline-derived CDR1 and CDR2 are SGHTA and FQGNSA. The CDR3 nucleotides are TGTGCCAGCAGCTTAGGGACAGGGCAGCATTTT. It encodes CASSLGTGQHF.

This chain joins TRBV30 and TRBJ2-1, with TRBD2 identical over 11 bases. J was trimmed by 0 bases and V by 2 bases; bases with no gene match: 12. CDR1 is GTSNPN, CDR2 SVGIG, per germline (reference sequence). This CDR3 region has 19 residues. The chain's CDR3 is CAWSPFLAGGISSYNEQFF. In nucleotides, the CDR3 is TGTGCCTGGAGTCCCTTTCTAGCGGGAGGAATAAGCTCCTACAATGAGCAGTTCTTC.

This rearrangement joins TRBV15 to TRBJ2-1, with D possibly TRBD2 on 6 matching bases. This CDR3 is 14 amino acids long. Trimming took 0 bases from V and 5 from J, leaving 8 bases between them. The V gene's germline CDR1 is LNHNV and CDR2 YYDKDF (reference sequence). CDR3 DNA: TGTGCCACCAGCAGAGAAGGACTAAACAATGAGCAGTTCTTC. The encoded protein is CATSREGLNNEQFF.

For the CDR3, the DNA is TGCGCCAGCAGCCAAGATCCTAGCGGGACTTGGAATGAGCAGTTCTTC. Translating gives CASSQDPSGTWNEQFF. This rearrangement joins TRBV4-1 to TRBJ2-1, with TRBD2 matching over 9 bases. This CDR3 is 16 amino acids long. The germline CDR1 and CDR2 sequences are MGHRA and YSYEKL. V was clipped by 0 bases and J by 7 bases; unmatched bases: 7.

The J gene is TRBJ2-3, the V gene TRBV5-1, with D hard to call. From germline, CDR1 is SGHRS and CDR2 YFSETQ. The CDR3 is 18 amino acids. Trimming removed 4 bases at V and 3 bases at J, with 24 bases between. The CDR3 region is CASSLNLGPPRGTDTQYF. The DNA for the CDR3 is TGCGCCAGCAGCCTAAACCTAGGACCCCCCCGAGGAACAGATACGCAGTATTTT. Drawing the rest from reference TRBV5-1 and TRBJ2-3, the complete variable domain is KAGVTQTPRYLIKTRGQQVTLSCSPISGHRSVSWYQQTPGQGLQFLFEYFSETQRNKGNFPGRFSGRQFSNSRSEMNVSTLELGDSALYLCASSLNLGPPRGTDTQYFGPGTRLTVL.